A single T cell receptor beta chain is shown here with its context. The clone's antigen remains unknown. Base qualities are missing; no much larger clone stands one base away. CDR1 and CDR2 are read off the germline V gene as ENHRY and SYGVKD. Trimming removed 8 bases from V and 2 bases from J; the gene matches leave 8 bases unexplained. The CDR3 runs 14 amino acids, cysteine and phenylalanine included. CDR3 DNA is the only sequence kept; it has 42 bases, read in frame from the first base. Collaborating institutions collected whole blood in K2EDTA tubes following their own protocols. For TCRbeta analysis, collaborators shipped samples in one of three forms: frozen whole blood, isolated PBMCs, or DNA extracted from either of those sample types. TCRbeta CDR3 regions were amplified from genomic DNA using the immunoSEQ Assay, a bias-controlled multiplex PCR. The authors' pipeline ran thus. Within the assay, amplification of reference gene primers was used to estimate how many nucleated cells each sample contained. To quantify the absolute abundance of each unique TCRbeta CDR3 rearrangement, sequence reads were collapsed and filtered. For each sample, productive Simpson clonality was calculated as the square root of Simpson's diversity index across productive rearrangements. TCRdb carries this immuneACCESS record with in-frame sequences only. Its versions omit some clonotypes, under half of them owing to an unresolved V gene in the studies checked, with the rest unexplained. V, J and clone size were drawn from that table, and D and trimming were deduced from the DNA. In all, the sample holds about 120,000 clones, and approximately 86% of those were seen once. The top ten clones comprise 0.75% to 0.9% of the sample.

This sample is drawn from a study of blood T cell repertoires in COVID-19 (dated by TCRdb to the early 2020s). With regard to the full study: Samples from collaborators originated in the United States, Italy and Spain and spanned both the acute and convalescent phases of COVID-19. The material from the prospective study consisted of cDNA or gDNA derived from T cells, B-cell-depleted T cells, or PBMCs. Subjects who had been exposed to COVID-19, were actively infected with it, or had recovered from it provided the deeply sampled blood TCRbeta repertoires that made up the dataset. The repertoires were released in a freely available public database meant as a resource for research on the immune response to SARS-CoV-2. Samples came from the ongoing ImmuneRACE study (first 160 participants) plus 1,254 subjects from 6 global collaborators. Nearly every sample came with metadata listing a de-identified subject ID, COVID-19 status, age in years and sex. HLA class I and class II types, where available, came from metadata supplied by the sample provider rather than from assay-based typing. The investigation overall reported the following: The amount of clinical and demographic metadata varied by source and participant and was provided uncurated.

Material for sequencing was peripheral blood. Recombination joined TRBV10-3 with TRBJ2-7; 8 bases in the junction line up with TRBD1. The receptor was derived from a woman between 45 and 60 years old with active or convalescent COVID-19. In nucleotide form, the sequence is TGTGCCATCGGCCCAGGACAGGGTGCCTACGAGCAGTACTTC. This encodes CAIGPGQGAYEQYF.